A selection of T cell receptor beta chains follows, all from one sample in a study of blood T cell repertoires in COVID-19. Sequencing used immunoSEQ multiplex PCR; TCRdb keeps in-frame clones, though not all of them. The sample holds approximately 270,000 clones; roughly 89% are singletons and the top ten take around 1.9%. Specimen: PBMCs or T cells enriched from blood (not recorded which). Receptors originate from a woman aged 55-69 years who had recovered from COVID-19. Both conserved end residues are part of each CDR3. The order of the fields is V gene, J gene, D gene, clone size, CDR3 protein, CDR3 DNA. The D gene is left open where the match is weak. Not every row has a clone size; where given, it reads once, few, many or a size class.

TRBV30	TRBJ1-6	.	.	CAWSRDRANSPLHF	TGTGCCTGGAGCCGTGACAGAGCTAATTCACCCCTCCACTTT
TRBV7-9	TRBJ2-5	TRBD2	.	CASSRPGLAGGLETQYF	TGTGCCAGCAGCCGTCCGGGACTAGCGGGGGGGCTAGAGACCCAGTACTTC
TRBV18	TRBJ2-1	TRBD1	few	CASSLSGTGRINNEQFF	TGTGCCAGCTCACTATCCGGGACAGGGAGGATCAACAATGAGCAGTTCTTC
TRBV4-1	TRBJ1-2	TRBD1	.	CASSQRTGGYGYTF	TGCGCCAGCAGCCAACGGACAGGGGGATATGGCTACACCTTC
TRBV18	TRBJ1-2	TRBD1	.	CASSRRDSSYTF	TGTGCCAGCTCGCGGCGGGACAGCAGCTACACCTTC
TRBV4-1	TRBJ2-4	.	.	CASSQDSNRVKNIQYF	TGCGCCAGCAGCCAAGATTCAAACAGGGTAAAAAACATTCAGTACTTC
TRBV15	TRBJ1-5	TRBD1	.	CATSTDRVEPQHF	TGTGCCACCAGCACGGACAGGGTTGAGCCCCAGCATTTT
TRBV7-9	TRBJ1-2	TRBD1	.	CASSFGTGGINYGYTF	TGTGCCAGCAGCTTCGGGACAGGGGGCATTAACTATGGCTACACCTTC
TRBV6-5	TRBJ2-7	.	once	CASTLSATLYYEQYF	TGTGCCAGCACGTTATCAGCGACCTTATACTACGAGCAGTACTTC
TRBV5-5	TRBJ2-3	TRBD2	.	CASSFPAGADTQYF	TGTGCCAGCAGCTTCCCGGCGGGAGCAGATACGCAGTATTTT
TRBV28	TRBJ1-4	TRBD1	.	CASGLRGTGDEKLFF	TGTGCCAGTGGGTTGAGGGGGACAGGTGATGAAAAACTGTTTTTT
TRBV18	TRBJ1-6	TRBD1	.	CASSSGTARNSPLHF	TGTGCCAGCTCATCAGGGACAGCTCGTAATTCACCCCTCCACTTT
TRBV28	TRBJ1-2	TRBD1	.	CASSSPGQPYYGYTF	TGTGCCAGCAGCTCCCCGGGACAGCCCTACTATGGCTACACCTTC
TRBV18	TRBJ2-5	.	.	CASSPGLQETQYF	TGTGCCAGCTCACCGGGACTTCAAGAGACCCAGTACTTC
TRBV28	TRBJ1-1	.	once	CASSFHTEAFF	TGTGCCAGCAGTTTCCATACTGAAGCTTTCTTT
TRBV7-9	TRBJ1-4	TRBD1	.	CASSHEGAGKLFF	TGTGCCAGCAGCCATGAGGGGGCTGGGAAACTGTTTTTT
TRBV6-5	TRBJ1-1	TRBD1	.	CASSYPGDREVAFF	TGTGCCAGCAGTTACCCCGGAGACAGGGAAGTGGCTTTCTTT
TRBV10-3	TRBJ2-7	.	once	CAIGGAGGEQYF	TGTGCCATCGGGGGAGCCGGGGGCGAGCAGTACTTC
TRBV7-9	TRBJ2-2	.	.	CASSLFGGRAGELFF	TGTGCCAGCAGCTTATTCGGAGGGCGGGCCGGGGAGCTGTTTTTT
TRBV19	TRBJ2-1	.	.	CASSFIRGVGWNEQFF	TGTGCCAGTAGTTTTATCAGGGGGGTGGGTTGGAATGAGCAGTTCTTC
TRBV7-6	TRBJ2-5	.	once	CASSWGGGGSYQETQYF	TGTGCCAGCAGCTGGGGGGGCGGTGGTTCATACCAAGAGACCCAGTACTTC
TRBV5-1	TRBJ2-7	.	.	CASSSATDTYEQYF	TGCGCCAGCAGCTCCGCGACAGATACCTACGAGCAGTACTTC
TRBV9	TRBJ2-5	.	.	CASSVAAGPSYQETQYF	TGTGCCAGCAGCGTAGCGGCGGGGCCATCGTACCAAGAGACCCAGTACTTC
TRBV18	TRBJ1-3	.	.	CASSPRETNTIYF	TGTGCCAGCTCCCCAAGGGAGACAAACACCATATATTTT
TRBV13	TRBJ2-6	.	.	CASRERGSGANVLTF	TGTGCCAGCAGGGAAAGGGGCTCTGGGGCCAACGTCCTGACTTTC
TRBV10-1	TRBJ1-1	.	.	CASSLGTTGIQAEAFF	TGCGCCAGCAGTCTGGGGACTACAGGGATCCAGGCTGAAGCTTTCTTT
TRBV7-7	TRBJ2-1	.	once	CATQEGNEQFF	TGTGCTACCCAGGAGGGAAATGAGCAGTTCTTC
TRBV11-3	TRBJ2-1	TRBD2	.	CASSLVGSGVEQFF	TGTGCCAGCAGCTTAGTAGGTAGCGGGGTAGAGCAGTTCTTC
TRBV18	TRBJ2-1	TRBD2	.	CASSPGLAANEQFF	TGTGCCAGCTCACCAGGGCTAGCGGCCAATGAGCAGTTCTTC
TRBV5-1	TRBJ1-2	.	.	CASSSGRQFNYGYTF	TGCGCCAGCAGCTCCGGCCGACAGTTTAACTATGGCTACACCTTC
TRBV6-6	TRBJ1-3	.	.	CASSLQGPGNTIYF	TGTGCCAGCAGTCTACAGGGTCCTGGAAACACCATATATTTT
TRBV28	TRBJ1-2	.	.	CASSEQGPGGYTF	TGTGCCAGCAGTGAACAGGGCCCCGGTGGCTACACCTTC
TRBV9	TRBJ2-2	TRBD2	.	CASSERLADTGELFF	TGTGCCAGCAGCGAAAGACTAGCGGACACCGGGGAGCTGTTTTTT
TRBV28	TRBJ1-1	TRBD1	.	CASSLDRGYTEAFF	TGTGCCAGCAGTTTGGACAGGGGATACACTGAAGCTTTCTTT
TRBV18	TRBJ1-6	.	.	CASSRDSSNSPLHF	TGTGCCAGCTCAAGAGACAGTTCAAATTCACCCCTCCACTTT
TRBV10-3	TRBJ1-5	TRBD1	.	CAISDSSGGVGQPQHF	TGTGCCATCAGTGACTCCTCAGGGGGCGTCGGTCAGCCCCAGCATTTT
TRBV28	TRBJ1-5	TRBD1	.	CASRSGTEVTQPQHF	TGTGCCAGCAGATCCGGGACAGAGGTGACTCAGCCCCAGCATTTT
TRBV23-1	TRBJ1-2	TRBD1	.	CASSQLPTGSDGYTF	TGCGCCAGCAGTCAATTACCGACAGGGTCTGATGGCTACACCTTC
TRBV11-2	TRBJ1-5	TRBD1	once	CASSLGTGVVQPQHF	TGTGCCAGCAGCCTAGGGACAGGGGTAGTTCAGCCCCAGCATTTT
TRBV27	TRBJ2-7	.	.	CASSLLGSEQYF	TGTGCCAGCAGTTTATTGGGGAGCGAGCAGTACTTC
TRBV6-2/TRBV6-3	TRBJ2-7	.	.	CASSYPGYEQYF	TGTGCCAGCAGTTACCCGGGTTACGAGCAGTACTTC
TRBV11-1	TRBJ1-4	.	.	CASSHSQGNEKLFF	TGTGCCAGCAGCCACTCACAGGGAAATGAAAAACTGTTTTTT
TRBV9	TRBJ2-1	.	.	CASSVVGSGLHNEQFF	TGTGCCAGCAGCGTAGTTGGTAGCGGCCTCCACAATGAGCAGTTCTTC